This T cell receptor beta chain was identified during a study of shared clonotypes between healthy human individuals. Study-wide background: Three CD4 naive, three CD4 memory, two CD8 naive and one CD8 memory plate were used per donor. General study findings and limits: Between a few donors, naive CD4 clonotypes were shared at a level of approximately 5%.

On this clone: Its target is not known.

Profiling relied on immunoSEQ multiplex PCR, and the TCRdb table lists in-frame clones only, not all of them. The sample has hundreds of thousands of clones; about 70% are singletons. The germline V and J ends were trimmed by 6 bases and 1 base, with 16 bases remaining between them. The germline V gene has CDR1 SGHAT and CDR2 FQNNGV. The CDR3 length is 15 residues. Donors had no recently reported acute infections or vaccinations and were HIV-negative. This chain links TRBV11-2 with TRBJ2-7; D perhaps matches TRBD2 (5 bases). The sequence came from a man aged 25-45 years in good health. Sequences were obtained from memory CD4+ T cells sorted from blood. Subset noted: CD45RA-negative fraction. The CDR3: CASSSISRRSYEQYF. The DNA for the CDR3 is TGTGCCAGCAGTTCTATAAGCAGGAGGTCCTACGAGCAGTACTTC.